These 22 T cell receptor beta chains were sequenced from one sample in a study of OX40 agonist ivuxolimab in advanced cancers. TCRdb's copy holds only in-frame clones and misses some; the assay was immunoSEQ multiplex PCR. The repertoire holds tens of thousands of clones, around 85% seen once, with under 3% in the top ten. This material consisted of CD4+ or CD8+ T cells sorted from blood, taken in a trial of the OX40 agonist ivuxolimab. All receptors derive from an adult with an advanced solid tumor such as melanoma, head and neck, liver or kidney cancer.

The CDR3 DNA is TGTGCCAGCAGCGTAGCCATCGGACAGGGGGCCGGTGGCTACACCTTC. It specifies CASSVAIGQGAGGYTF. The rearrangement uses TRBV9 and TRBJ1-2, with 11 bases aligning to TRBD1. CDR3 size: 16 residues. Per the germline V gene, CDR1 is SGDLS and CDR2 is YYNGEE. Trimming cost V 0 bases and J 7 bases; bases outside gene matches: 8.

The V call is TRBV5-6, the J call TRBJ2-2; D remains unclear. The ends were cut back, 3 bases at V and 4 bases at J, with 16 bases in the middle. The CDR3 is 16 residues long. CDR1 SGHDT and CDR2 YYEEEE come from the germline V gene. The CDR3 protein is CASSSRRPAPTGELFF. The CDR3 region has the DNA TGTGCCAGCAGCTCCCGCCGGCCAGCACCCACCGGGGAGCTGTTTTTT. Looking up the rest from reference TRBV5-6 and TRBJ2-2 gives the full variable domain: DAGVTQSPTHLIKTRGQQVTLRCSPKSGHDTVSWYQQALGQGPQFIFQYYEEEERQRGNFPDRFSGHQFPNYSSELNVNALLLGDSALYLCASSSRRPAPTGELFFGEGSRLTVL.

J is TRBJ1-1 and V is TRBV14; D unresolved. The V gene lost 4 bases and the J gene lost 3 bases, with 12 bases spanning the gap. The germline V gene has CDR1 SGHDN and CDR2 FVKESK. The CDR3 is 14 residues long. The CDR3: CASSPTDPDTEAFF. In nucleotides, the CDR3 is TGTGCCAGCAGCCCGACCGACCCGGACACTGAAGCTTTCTTT.

CDR3 DNA: TGTGCCAGCAGCGCGGAGGGGTTGCATTCACCCCTCCACTTT. As protein: CASSAEGLHSPLHF. The rearrangement uses TRBV9 and TRBJ1-6; tentatively, D is TRBD1 (5 bases). The V gene's germline CDR1 is SGDLS and CDR2 YYNGEE. V was trimmed by 3 bases and J by 8 bases, leaving 12 bases between them. This CDR3 spans 14 amino acids.

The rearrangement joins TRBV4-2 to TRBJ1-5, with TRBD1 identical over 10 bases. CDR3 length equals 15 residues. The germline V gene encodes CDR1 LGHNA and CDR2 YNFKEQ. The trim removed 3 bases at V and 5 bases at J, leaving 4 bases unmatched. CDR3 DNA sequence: TGTGCCAGCAGCCAGTTTGGGACAGGGGATCAGCCCCAGCATTTT. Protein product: CASSQFGTGDQPQHF.

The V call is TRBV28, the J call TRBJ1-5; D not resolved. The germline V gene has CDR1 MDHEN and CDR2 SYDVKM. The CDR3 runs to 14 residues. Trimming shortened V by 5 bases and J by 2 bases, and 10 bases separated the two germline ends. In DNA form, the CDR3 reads TGTGCCAGCAGTGGCGACTGGGGCAATCAGCCCCAGCATTTT. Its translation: CASSGDWGNQPQHF.

CDR3: CASSLQGADTQYF. The CDR3 DNA reads TGTGCCAGCAGCTTACAGGGGGCAGATACGCAGTATTTT. The chain uses TRBV11-2 and TRBJ2-3; 7 nucleotides agree with TRBD1. The V segment lost 2 bases and the J segment 4 bases; nucleotides outside the gene matches: 0. This CDR3 contains 13 residues. CDR1 SGHAT and CDR2 FQNNGV come from the germline V gene.

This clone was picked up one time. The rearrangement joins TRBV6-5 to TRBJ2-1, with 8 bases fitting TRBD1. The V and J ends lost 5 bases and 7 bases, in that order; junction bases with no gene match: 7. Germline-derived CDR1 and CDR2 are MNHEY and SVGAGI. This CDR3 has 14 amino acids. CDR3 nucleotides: TGTGCCAGCAGTAGCGACAGGGGATGGAATGAGCAGTTCTTC. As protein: CASSSDRGWNEQFF.

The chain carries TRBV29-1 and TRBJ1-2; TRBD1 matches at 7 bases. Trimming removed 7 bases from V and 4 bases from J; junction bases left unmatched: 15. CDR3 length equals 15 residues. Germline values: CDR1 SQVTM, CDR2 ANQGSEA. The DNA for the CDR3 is TGCAGCGGACCAGAGGGGGCAGCGTCGGGCTATGGCTACACCTTC. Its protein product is CSGPEGAASGYGYTF.

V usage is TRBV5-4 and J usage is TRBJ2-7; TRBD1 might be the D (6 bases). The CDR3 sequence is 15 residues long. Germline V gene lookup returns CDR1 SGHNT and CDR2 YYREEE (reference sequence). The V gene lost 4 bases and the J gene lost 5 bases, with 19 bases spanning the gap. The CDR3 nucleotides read TGTGCCAGCAGCCCCCGTCGGCAGGGGATGCACGAGCAGTACTTC. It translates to CASSPRRQGMHEQYF. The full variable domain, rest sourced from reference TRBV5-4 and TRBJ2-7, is ETGVTQSPTHLIKTRGQQVTLRCSSQSGHNTVSWYQQALGQGPQFIFQYYREEENGRGNFPPRFSGLQFPNYSSELNVNALELDDSALYLCASSPRRQGMHEQYFGPGTRLTVT.

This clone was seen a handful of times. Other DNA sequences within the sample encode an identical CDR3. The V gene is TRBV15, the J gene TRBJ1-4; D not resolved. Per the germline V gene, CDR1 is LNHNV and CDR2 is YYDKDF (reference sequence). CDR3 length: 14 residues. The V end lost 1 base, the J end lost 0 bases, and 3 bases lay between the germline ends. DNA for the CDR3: TGTGCCACCAGCAGAGCTGCAACTAATGAAAAACTGTTTTTT. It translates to CATSRAATNEKLFF.

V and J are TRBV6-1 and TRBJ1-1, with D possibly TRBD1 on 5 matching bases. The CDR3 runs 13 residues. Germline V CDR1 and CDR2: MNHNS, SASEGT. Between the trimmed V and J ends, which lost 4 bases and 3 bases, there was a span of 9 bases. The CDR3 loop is CASSGRGDTEAFF. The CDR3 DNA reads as TGTGCCAGCAGTGGTCGGGGGGACACTGAAGCTTTCTTT.

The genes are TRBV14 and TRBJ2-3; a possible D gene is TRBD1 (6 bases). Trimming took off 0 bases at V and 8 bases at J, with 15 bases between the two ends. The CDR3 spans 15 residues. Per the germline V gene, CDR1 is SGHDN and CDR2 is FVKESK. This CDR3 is CASSQDAGVQGTQYF. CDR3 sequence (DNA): TGTGCCAGCAGCCAAGACGCAGGGGTTCAGGGTACGCAGTATTTT.

The CDR3 DNA reads TGCGCCAGCAGCCAAGATACGTGGCCGGGGTTTAGCAATCAGCCCCAGCATTTT. Translating it yields CASSQDTWPGFSNQPQHF. This rearrangement joins TRBV4-3 to TRBJ1-5; no definite D call. V lost 0 bases, J lost 0 bases, and 15 bases lay in between. The CDR3 has 18 residues. Germline CDR1 is LGHNA and CDR2 is YSLEER.

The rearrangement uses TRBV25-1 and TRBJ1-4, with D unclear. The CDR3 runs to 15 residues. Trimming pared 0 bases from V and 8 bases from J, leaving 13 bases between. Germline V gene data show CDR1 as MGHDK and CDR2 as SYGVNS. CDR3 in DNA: TGTGCCAGCAGTGAATATAAAGCCGGAGGGGAAAAACTGTTTTTT. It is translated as CASSEYKAGGEKLFF.

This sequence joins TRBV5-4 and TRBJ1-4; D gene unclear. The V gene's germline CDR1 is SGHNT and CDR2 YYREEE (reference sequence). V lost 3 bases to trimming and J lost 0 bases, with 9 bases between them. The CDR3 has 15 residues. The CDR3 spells CASSSRGATNEKLFF. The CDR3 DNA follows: TGTGCCAGCAGCTCCCGTGGCGCAACTAATGAAAAACTGTTTTTT.

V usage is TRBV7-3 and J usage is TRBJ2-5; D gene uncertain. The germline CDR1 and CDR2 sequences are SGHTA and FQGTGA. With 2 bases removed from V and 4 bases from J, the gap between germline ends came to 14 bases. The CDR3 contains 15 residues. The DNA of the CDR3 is TGTGCCAGCAGCTTAGGGCAGGTCCGCGGAGAGACCCAGTACTTC. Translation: CASSLGQVRGETQYF.

Here the CDR3 reads CAWSRDRQETQYF. The CDR3, as DNA: TGTGCCTGGAGTAGGGACAGACAAGAGACCCAGTACTTC. The chain couples TRBV30 to TRBJ2-5; 7 positions match TRBD1. V dropped 2 bases and J dropped 2; count of bases not matched to a gene: 2. The length of the CDR3 is 13 residues. Germline V gene sequence: CDR1 GTSNPN, CDR2 SVGIG (reference sequence). Using reference TRBV30 and TRBJ2-5 for the parts outside the CDR3, the full variable domain is SQTIHQWPATLVQPVGSPLSLECTVEGTSNPNLYWYRQAAGRGLQLLFYSVGIGQISSEVPQNLSASRPQDRQFILSSKKLLLSDSGFYLCAWSRDRQETQYFGPGTRLLVL.

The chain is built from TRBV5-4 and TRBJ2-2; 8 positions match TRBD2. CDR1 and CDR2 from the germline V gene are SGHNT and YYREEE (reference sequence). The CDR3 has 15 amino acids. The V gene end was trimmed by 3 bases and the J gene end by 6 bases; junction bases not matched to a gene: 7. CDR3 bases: TGTGCCAGCAGCTCGGGGACTAGAGGGGCCGGGGAGCTGTTTTTT. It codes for CASSSGTRGAGELFF.

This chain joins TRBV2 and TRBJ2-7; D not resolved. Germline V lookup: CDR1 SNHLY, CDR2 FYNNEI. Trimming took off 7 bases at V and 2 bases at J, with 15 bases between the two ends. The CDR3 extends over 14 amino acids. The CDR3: CASTTHQYAYEQYF. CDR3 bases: TGTGCCAGCACCACCCATCAGTATGCCTACGAGCAGTACTTC.

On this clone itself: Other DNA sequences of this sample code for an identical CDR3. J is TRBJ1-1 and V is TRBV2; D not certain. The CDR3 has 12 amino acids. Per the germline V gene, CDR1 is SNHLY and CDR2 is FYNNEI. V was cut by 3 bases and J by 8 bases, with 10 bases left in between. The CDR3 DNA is TGTGCCAGCAGTGATGGCGGCTACGAAGCTTTCTTT. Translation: CASSDGGYEAFF. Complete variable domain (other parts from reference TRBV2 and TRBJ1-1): EPEVTQTPSHQVTQMGQEVILRCVPISNHLYFYWYRQILGQKVEFLVSFYNNEISEKSEIFDDQFSVERPDGSNFTLKIRSTKLEDSAMYFCASSDGGYEAFFGQGTRLTVV.

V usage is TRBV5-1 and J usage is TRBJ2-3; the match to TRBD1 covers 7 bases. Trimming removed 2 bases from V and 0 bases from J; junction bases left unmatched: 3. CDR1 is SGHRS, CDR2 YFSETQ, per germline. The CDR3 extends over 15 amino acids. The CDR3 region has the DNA TGCGCCAGCAGCTTACAGGGGCCCAGCACAGATACGCAGTATTTT. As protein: CASSLQGPSTDTQYF. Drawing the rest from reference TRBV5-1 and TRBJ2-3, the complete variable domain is KAGVTQTPRYLIKTRGQQVTLSCSPISGHRSVSWYQQTPGQGLQFLFEYFSETQRNKGNFPGRFSGRQFSNSRSEMNVSTLELGDSALYLCASSLQGPSTDTQYFGPGTRLTVL.